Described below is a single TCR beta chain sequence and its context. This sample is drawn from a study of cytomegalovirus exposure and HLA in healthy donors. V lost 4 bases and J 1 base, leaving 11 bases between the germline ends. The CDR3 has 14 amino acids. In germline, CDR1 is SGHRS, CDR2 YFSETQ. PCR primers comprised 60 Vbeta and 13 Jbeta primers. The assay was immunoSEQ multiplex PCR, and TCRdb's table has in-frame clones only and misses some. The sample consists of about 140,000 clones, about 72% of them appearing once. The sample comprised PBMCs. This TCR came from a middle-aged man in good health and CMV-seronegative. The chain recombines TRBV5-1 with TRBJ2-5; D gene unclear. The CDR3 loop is CASSATMFQETQYF. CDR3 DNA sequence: TGCGCCAGCAGCGCTACCATGTTCCAAGAGACCCAGTACTTC.